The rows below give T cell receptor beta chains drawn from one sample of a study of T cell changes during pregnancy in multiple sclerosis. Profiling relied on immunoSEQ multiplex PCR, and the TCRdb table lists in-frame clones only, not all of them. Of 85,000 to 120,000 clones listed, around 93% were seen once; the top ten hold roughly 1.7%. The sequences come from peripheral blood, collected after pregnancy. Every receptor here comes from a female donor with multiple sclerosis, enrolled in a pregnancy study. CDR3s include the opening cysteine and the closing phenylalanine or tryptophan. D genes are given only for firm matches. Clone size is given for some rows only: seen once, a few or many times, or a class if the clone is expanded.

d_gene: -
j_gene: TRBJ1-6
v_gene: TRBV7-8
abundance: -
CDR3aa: CASSRDSRSSYNSPLHF
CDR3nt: TGTGCCAGCAGCCGTGACTCCCGGAGCTCCTATAATTCACCCCTCCACTTT

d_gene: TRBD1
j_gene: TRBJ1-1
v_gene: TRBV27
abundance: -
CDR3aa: CASRRTGDTEAFF
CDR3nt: TGTGCCAGCAGACGAACAGGGGATACTGAAGCTTTCTTT

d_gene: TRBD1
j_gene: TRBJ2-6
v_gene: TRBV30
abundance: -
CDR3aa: CAWLGQPRFSSGANVLTF
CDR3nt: TGTGCCTGGTTGGGACAGCCGAGGTTTAGCTCTGGGGCCAACGTCCTGACTTTC

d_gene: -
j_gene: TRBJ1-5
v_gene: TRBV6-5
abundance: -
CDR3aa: CASSYSLGADQPQHF
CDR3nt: TGTGCCAGCAGTTACTCGCTGGGGGCCGATCAGCCCCAGCATTTT

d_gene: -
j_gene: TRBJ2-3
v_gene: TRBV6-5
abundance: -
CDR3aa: CASSQMGGRTDTQYF
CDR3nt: TGTGCCAGCAGTCAAATGGGCGGGCGCACAGATACGCAGTATTTT

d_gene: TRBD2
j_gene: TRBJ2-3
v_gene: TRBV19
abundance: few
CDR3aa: CATFSGSPPDTQYF
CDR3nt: TGTGCCACCTTTAGCGGGAGTCCCCCAGATACGCAGTATTTT

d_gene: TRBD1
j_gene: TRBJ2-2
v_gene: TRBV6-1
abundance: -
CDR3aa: CASSGRLGQGSTGELFF
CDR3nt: TGTGCCAGCAGTGGAAGACTCGGACAGGGGAGCACCGGGGAGCTGTTTTTT

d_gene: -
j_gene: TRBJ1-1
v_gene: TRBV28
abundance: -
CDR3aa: CASNMGGWSTEAFF
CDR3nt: TGTGCCAGCAACATGGGGGGGTGGAGCACTGAAGCTTTCTTT

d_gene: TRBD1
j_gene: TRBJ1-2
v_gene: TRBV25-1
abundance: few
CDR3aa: CASLQGAYGYTF
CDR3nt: TGTGCCAGCCTTCAGGGGGCTTATGGCTACACCTTC

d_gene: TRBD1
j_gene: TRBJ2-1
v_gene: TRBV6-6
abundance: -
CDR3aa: CATDRGGEQFF
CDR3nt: TGTGCCACTGACAGGGGGGGTGAGCAGTTCTTC

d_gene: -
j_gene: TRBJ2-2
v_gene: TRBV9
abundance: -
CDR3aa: CASSVQGTGELFF
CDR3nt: TGTGCCAGCAGCGTACAGGGCACCGGGGAGCTGTTTTTT

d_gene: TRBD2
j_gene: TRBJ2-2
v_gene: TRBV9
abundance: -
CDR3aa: CASRPGLAGDTGELFF
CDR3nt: TGTGCCAGCAGACCTGGACTAGCGGGTGACACCGGGGAGCTGTTTTTT

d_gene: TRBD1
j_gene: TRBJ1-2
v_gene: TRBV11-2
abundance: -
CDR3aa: CASSLDLDRGYTF
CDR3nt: TGTGCCAGCAGCTTAGATCTGGACAGGGGCTACACCTTC

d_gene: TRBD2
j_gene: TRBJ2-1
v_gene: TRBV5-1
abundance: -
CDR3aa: CASSLGGGGFPDEQFF
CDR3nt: TGCGCCAGCAGCTTGGGGGGCGGGGGTTTCCCGGATGAGCAGTTCTTC

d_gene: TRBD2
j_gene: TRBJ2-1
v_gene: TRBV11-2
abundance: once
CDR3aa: CASSLGWLAGLGRYNEQFF
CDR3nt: TGTGCCAGCAGCTTAGGTTGGCTAGCGGGATTAGGCCGTTACAATGAGCAGTTCTTC

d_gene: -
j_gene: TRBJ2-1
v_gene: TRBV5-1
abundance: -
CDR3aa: CASSPQEGSYNEQFF
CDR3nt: TGCGCCAGCAGCCCCCAGGAGGGGTCCTACAATGAGCAGTTCTTC

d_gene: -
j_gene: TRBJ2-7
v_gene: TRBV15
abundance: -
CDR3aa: CATSRDSPRPNPYEQYF
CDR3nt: TGTGCCACCAGCAGAGATAGCCCTAGACCTAACCCCTACGAGCAGTACTTC

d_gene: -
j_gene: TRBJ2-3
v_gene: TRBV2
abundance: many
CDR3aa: CASSEPYTDTQYF
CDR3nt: TGTGCCAGCAGTGAACCGTACACAGATACGCAGTATTTT

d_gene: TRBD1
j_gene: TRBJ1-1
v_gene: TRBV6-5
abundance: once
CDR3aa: CASSRQGAVKNEAFF
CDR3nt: TGTGCCAGCAGCCGACAGGGGGCTGTGAAGAATGAAGCTTTCTTT

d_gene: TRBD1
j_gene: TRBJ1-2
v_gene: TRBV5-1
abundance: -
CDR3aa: CASNRGDNYGYTF
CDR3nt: TGCGCCAGCAACAGGGGCGATAACTATGGCTACACCTTC

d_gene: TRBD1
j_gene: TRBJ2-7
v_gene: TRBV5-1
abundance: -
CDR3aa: CASSLGGGWGQGAFYEQYF
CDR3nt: TGCGCCAGCAGCTTGGGGGGCGGGTGGGGACAGGGGGCCTTCTACGAGCAGTACTTC

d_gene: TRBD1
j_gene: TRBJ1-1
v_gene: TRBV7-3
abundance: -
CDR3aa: CASSLDRVNTEAFF
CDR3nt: TGTGCCAGCAGCTTAGACAGGGTGAACACTGAAGCTTTCTTT

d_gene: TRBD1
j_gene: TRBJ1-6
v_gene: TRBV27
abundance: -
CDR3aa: CASSSPPGQGYSYNSPLHF
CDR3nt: TGTGCCAGCAGTTCCCCGCCGGGACAGGGGTACTCCTATAATTCACCCCTCCACTTT

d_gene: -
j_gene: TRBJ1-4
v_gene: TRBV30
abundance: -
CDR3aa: CAWAPSGTGGEKLFF
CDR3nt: TGTGCCTGGGCCCCCTCGGGGACCGGGGGAGAAAAACTGTTTTTT

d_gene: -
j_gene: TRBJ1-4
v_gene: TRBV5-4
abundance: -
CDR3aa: CASSPSGSTNEKLFF
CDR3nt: TGTGCCAGCAGCCCCTCGGGGTCAACTAATGAAAAACTGTTTTTT

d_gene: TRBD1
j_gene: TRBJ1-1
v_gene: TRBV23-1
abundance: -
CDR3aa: CASSRPDRGPAEAFF
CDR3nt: TGCGCCAGCAGTCGACCCGACAGGGGGCCCGCTGAAGCTTTCTTT

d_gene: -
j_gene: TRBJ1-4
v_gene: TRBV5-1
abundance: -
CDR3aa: CASSLNQGANEKLFF
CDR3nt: TGCGCCAGCAGCTTGAACCAGGGTGCTAATGAAAAACTGTTTTTT

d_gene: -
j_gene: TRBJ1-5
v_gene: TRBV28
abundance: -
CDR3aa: CASSRRGGVSNQPQHF
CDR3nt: TGTGCCAGCAGCCGGCGGGGAGGGGTTAGCAATCAGCCCCAGCATTTT

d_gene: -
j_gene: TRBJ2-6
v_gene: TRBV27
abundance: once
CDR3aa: CASSFGAGGLSGANVLTF
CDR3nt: TGTGCCAGCAGTTTCGGAGCGGGTGGCCTCTCTGGGGCCAACGTCCTGACTTTC

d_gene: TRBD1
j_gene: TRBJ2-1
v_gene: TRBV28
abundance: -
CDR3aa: CASSRLGTGVYNEQFF
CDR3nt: TGTGCCAGCAGCCGCCTCGGGACAGGGGTCTACAATGAGCAGTTCTTC

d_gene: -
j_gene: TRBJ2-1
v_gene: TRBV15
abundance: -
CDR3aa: CATSRTGTTSYNEQFF
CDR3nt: TGTGCCACCAGCAGAACAGGGACCACTTCCTACAATGAGCAGTTCTTC

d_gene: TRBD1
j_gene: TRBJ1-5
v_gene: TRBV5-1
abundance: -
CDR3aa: CASSLGDSNNQPQHF
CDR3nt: TGCGCCAGCAGCTTGGGGGACAGTAACAATCAGCCCCAGCATTTT

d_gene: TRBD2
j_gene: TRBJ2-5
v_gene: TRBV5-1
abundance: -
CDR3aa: CASSNSGTSLETQYF
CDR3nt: TGCGCCAGCAGCAACTCCGGGACTAGCTTAGAGACCCAGTACTTC

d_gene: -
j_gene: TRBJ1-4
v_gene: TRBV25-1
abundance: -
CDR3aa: CAEGNEKLFF
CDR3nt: TGTGCGGAGGGTAATGAAAAACTGTTTTTT

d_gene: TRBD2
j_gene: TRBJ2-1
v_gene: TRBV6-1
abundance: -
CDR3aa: CASEGLAGYNEQFF
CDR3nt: TGTGCCAGCGAGGGACTAGCGGGATACAATGAGCAATTCTTC

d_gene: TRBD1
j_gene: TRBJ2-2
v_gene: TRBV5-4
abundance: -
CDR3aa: CASSLGARTGNTGELFF
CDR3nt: TGTGCCAGCAGCTTGGGCGCACGGACAGGAAACACCGGGGAGCTGTTTTTT

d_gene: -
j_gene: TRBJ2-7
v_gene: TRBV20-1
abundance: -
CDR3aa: CSARVSQEQYF
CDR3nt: TGCAGTGCTCGGGTTTCGCAAGAGCAGTACTTC

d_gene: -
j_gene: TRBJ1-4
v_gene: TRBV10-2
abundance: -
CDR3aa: CASSEAGLNEKLFF
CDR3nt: TGCGCCAGCAGTGAGGCGGGCTTAAATGAAAAACTGTTTTTT

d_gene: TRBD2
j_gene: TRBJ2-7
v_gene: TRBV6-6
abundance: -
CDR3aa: CASRTGTSSYEQYF
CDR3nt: TGTGCCAGCAGGACCGGGACTAGTTCCTACGAGCAGTACTTC

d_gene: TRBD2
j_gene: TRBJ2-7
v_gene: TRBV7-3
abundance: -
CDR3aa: CASSLLSGSTEEQYF
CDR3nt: TGTGCCAGCAGCTTATTGAGCGGGAGTACTGAAGAGCAGTACTTC

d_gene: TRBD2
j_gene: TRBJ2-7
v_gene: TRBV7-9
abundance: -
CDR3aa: CASSLLSGRGYYEQYF
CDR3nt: TGTGCCAGCAGCTTATTATCGGGGAGGGGTTACTACGAGCAGTACTTC

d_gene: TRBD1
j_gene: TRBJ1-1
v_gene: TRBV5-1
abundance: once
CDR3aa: CASSPRDRMNTEAFF
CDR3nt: TGCGCCAGCAGCCCCCGGGACAGGATGAACACTGAAGCTTTCTTT

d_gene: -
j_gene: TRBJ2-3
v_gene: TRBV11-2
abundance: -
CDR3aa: CASSFFRQPDTQYF
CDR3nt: TGTGCCAGCAGCTTCTTTAGACAGCCAGATACGCAGTATTTT

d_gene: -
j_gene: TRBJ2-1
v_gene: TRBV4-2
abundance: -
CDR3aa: CASSPPGTSYNEQFF
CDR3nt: TGTGCCAGCAGCCCCCCCGGGACTTCCTACAATGAGCAGTTCTTC

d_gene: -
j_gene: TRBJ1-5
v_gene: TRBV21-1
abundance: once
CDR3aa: CASSPVGVTGFLSNQPQHF
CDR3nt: TGTGCCAGCAGCCCCGTCGGAGTTACTGGGTTTTTGAGCAATCAGCCCCAGCATTTT

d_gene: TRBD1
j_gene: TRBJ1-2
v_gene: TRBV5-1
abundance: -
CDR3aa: CASSSRTGNNYGYTF
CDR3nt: TGCGCCAGCAGCTCTCGGACAGGGAACAACTATGGCTACACCTTC

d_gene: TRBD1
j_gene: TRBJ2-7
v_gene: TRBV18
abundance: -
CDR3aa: CASSPPTGDHSKQYF
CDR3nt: TGTGCCAGCTCACCCCCGACAGGGGATCATTCGAAGCAGTACTTC

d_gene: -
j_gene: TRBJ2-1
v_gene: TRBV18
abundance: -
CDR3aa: CASSPPRGSSYNEQFF
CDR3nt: TGTGCCAGCTCACCACCTCGAGGCAGCTCCTACAATGAGCAGTTCTTC

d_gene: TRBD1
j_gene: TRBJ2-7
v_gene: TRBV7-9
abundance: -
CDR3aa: CASSPGTGRGTQYF
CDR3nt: TGTGCCAGCAGTCCCGGGACAGGGAGAGGGACGCAGTACTTC

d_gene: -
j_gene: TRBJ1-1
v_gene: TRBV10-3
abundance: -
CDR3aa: CAIREQNEAFF
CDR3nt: TGTGCCATCAGGGAGCAAAATGAAGCTTTCTTT

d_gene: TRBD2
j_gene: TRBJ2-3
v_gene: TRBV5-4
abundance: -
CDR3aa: CASSRGGPGTDTQYF
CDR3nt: TGTGCCAGCAGTCGGGGAGGGCCTGGCACAGATACGCAGTATTTT

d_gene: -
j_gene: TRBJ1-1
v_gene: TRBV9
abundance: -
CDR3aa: CASSVQVNTEAFF
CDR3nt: TGTGCCAGCAGTGTACAGGTGAACACTGAAGCTTTCTTT

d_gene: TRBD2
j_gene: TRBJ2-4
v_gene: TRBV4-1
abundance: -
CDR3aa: CASSHSGTSGAQYF
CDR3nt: TGCGCCAGCAGCCATTCGGGGACTAGCGGGGCCCAGTACTTC

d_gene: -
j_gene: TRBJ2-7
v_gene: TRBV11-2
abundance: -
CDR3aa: CASSLDRHEQYF
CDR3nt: TGTGCCAGCAGCTTAGACAGGCACGAGCAGTACTTC

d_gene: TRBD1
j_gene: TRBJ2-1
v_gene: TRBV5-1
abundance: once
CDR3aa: CASSSDRSAMGYNEQFF
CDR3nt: TGCGCCAGCAGCTCGGACAGGTCAGCTATGGGTTACAATGAGCAGTTCTTC

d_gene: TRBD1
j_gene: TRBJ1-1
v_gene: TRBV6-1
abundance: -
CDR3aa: CAGTGGRNTEAFF
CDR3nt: TGTGCCGGGACAGGGGGTCGGAATACTGAAGCTTTCTTT

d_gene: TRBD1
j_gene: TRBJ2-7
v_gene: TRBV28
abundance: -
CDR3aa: CASGDSFYEQYF
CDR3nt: TGTGCCAGCGGGGACAGCTTCTACGAGCAGTACTTC